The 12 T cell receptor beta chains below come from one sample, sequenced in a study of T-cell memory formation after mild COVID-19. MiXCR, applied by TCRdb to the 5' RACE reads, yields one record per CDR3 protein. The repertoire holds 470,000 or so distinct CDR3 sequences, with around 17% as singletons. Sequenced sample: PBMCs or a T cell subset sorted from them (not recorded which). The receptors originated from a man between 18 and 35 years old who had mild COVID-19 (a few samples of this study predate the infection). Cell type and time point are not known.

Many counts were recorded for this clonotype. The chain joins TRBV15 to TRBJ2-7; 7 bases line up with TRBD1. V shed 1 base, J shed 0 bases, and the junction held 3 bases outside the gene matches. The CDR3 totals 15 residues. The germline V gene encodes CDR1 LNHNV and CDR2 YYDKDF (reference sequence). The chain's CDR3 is CATSRARDSSYEQYF. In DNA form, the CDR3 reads TGTGCCACCAGCAGAGCTCGGGACAGCTCCTACGAGCAGTACTTC.

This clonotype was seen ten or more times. The CDR3 here is CASSSAGGSYEQYV. The CDR3 DNA reads as TGTGCCAGCAGTTCCGCAGGGGGATCCTACGAGCAGTACGTC. The rearrangement uses TRBV28 and TRBJ2-7; TRBD1 matches at 7 bases. Germline V gives CDR1 MDHEN, CDR2 SYDVKM. This CDR3 comprises 14 residues. J lost 1 base, V lost 4 bases, and 4 bases had no gene match.

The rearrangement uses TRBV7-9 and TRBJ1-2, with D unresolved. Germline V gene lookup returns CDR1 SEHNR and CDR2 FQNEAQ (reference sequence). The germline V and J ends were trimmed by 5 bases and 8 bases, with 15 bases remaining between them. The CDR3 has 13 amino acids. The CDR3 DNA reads TGTGCCAGCAGCCAGTGGGCAGTCCAGGGCTACACCTTC. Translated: CASSQWAVQGYTF.

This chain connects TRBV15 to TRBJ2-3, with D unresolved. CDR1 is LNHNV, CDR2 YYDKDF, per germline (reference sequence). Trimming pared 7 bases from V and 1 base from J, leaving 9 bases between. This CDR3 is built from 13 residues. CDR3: CATTLAGTDTQYF. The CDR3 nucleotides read TGTGCCACCACCCTGGCGGGCACAGATACGCAGTATTTT.

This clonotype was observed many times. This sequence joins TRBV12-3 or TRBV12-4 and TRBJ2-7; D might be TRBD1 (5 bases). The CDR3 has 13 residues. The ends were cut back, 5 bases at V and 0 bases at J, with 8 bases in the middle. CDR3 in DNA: TGTGCCAGCAGTCCTGACAGCTCCTACGAGCAGTACTTC. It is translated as CASSPDSSYEQYF.

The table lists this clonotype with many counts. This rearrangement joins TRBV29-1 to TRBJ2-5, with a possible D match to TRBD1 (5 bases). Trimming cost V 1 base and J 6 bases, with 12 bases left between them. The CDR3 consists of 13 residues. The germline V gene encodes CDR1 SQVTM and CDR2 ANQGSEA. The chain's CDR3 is CSVEVMGQKTQYF. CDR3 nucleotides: TGCAGCGTTGAAGTTATGGGGCAGAAGACCCAGTACTTC.

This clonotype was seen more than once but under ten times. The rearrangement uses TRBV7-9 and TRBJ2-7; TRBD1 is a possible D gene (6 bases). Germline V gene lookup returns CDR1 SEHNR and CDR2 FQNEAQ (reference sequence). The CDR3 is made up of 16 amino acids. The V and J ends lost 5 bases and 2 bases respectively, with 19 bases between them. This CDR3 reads CASSEGPTGITYEQYF. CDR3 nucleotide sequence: TGTGCCAGCAGCGAAGGGCCGACAGGAATCACCTACGAGCAGTACTTC.

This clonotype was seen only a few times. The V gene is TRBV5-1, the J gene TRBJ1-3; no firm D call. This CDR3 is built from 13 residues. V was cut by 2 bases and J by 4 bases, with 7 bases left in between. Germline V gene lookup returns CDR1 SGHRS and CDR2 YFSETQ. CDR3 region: CASSFESGNTIYF. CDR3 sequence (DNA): TGCGCCAGCAGCTTCGAATCCGGAAACACCATATATTTT.

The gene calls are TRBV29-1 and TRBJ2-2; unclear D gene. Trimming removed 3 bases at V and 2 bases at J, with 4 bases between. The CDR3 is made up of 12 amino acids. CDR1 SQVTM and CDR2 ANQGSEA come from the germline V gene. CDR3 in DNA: TGCAGCGTTGACAGTAACACCGGGGAGCTGTTTTTT. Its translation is CSVDSNTGELFF.

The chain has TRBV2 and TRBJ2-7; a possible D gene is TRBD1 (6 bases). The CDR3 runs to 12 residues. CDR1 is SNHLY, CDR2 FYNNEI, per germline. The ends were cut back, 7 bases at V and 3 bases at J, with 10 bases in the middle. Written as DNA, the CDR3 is TGTGCCAGCAAGGACAGTTACTACGAGCAGTACGTC. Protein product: CASKDSYYEQYV.

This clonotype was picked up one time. The CDR3 DNA reads TGTGCCAGCAGTCTCGGACTAGTCCGCCCGTATTTT. This codes for CASSLGLVRPYF. The chain carries TRBV12-3 or TRBV12-4 and TRBJ2-3, with TRBD2 matching over 7 bases. The CDR3 runs to 12 residues. Trimming at V came to 5 bases and at J to 14 bases, leaving 10 bases not matched to a gene.

The CDR3 loop reads CASNGETQYF. DNA of the CDR3: TGTGCCAGCAACGGGGAGACCCAGTACTTC. The gene calls are TRBV11-2 and TRBJ2-5; D unresolved. V dropped 7 bases and J dropped 5 bases, with 5 bases sitting between them. CDR1 and CDR2 (germline): SGHAT, FQNNGV. CDR3 length: 10 residues.